The rows below give T cell receptor beta chains drawn from one sample of a study of early T cells in non-severe SARS-CoV-2 infection. TCRdb reanalysed the 5' RACE reads using MiXCR and keeps one entry per CDR3 protein. The sample includes 55,000 to 65,000 distinct CDR3 sequences, 10% to 15% seen only once; the top ten take approximately 1.3%. The sequenced sample was whole blood, obtained at baseline. The receptors shown here come from an adult who was a healthcare worker with PCR-confirmed SARS-CoV-2 infection or an uninfected control (not recorded which). Both conserved end residues are part of each CDR3. The order of the fields is CDR3 protein, clone size, V gene, CDR3 length, J gene. Rows may omit the clone size; those that give it use once, few, many or a size class.

CDR3 protein: CASRANPPGQGFRETQYF; clone size: -; V gene: TRBV11-2; CDR3 length: 18; J gene: TRBJ2-5
CDR3 protein: CSVEDRGYYTEAFF; clone size: many; V gene: TRBV29-1; CDR3 length: 14; J gene: TRBJ1-1
CDR3 protein: CAIRRDSYEQYF; clone size: -; V gene: TRBV10-3; CDR3 length: 12; J gene: TRBJ2-7
CDR3 protein: CASSYNPETEAFF; clone size: many; V gene: TRBV6-2/TRBV6-3; CDR3 length: 13; J gene: TRBJ1-1
CDR3 protein: CASNPRLAGGSEQFF; clone size: few; V gene: TRBV28; CDR3 length: 15; J gene: TRBJ2-1
CDR3 protein: CASSARTSGGSDTQYF; clone size: many; V gene: TRBV9; CDR3 length: 16; J gene: TRBJ2-3
CDR3 protein: CSAPSGQETQYF; clone size: -; V gene: TRBV20-1; CDR3 length: 12; J gene: TRBJ2-5
CDR3 protein: CASSRLDAEAFF; clone size: few; V gene: TRBV21-1; CDR3 length: 12; J gene: TRBJ1-1
CDR3 protein: CASSLTQGAYEQYF; clone size: many; V gene: TRBV5-4; CDR3 length: 14; J gene: TRBJ2-7
CDR3 protein: CASSTGTWGEAFF; clone size: few; V gene: TRBV28; CDR3 length: 13; J gene: TRBJ1-1
CDR3 protein: CASSPWDMEQFF; clone size: once; V gene: TRBV11-2; CDR3 length: 12; J gene: TRBJ2-1
CDR3 protein: CASSLGTLSYNEQFF; clone size: -; V gene: TRBV7-8; CDR3 length: 15; J gene: TRBJ2-1
CDR3 protein: CASSLDGGPPDEQYF; clone size: few; V gene: TRBV28; CDR3 length: 15; J gene: TRBJ2-3
CDR3 protein: CASTPGSGGTEAFF; clone size: few; V gene: TRBV27; CDR3 length: 14; J gene: TRBJ1-1
CDR3 protein: CASSLGWGSGDRFGEQYF; clone size: few; V gene: TRBV27; CDR3 length: 18; J gene: TRBJ2-7
CDR3 protein: CATSRGDEQFF; clone size: few; V gene: TRBV15; CDR3 length: 11; J gene: TRBJ2-1
CDR3 protein: CASSISRTDTQYF; clone size: -; V gene: TRBV19; CDR3 length: 13; J gene: TRBJ2-3
CDR3 protein: CASSIATGLNTEAFF; clone size: -; V gene: TRBV7-9; CDR3 length: 15; J gene: TRBJ1-1
CDR3 protein: CASSLRGMGTTAYNSPLHF; clone size: many; V gene: TRBV6-2/TRBV6-3; CDR3 length: 19; J gene: TRBJ1-6
CDR3 protein: CASSLVQPGQETQYF; clone size: few; V gene: TRBV7-2; CDR3 length: 15; J gene: TRBJ2-5
CDR3 protein: CASSRGTGGEQYF; clone size: few; V gene: TRBV7-7; CDR3 length: 13; J gene: TRBJ2-7
CDR3 protein: CASSLHTGLNTEAFF; clone size: few; V gene: TRBV5-1; CDR3 length: 15; J gene: TRBJ1-1
CDR3 protein: CASSEGLNLPGTEAFF; clone size: -; V gene: TRBV18; CDR3 length: 16; J gene: TRBJ1-1
CDR3 protein: CAWSRGTEAFF; clone size: -; V gene: TRBV30; CDR3 length: 11; J gene: TRBJ1-1
CDR3 protein: CASSQYYSNQPQHF; clone size: few; V gene: TRBV19; CDR3 length: 14; J gene: TRBJ1-5
CDR3 protein: CASSYESGYEQYF; clone size: -; V gene: TRBV6-2/TRBV6-3; CDR3 length: 13; J gene: TRBJ2-7
CDR3 protein: CASSLDVGGREQYF; clone size: few; V gene: TRBV11-2; CDR3 length: 14; J gene: TRBJ2-7
CDR3 protein: CASSRDSTEDGYTF; clone size: many; V gene: TRBV7-8; CDR3 length: 14; J gene: TRBJ1-2
CDR3 protein: CASSLDRGWYEQYF; clone size: few; V gene: TRBV12-3/TRBV12-4; CDR3 length: 14; J gene: TRBJ2-7
CDR3 protein: CASSGQGLSYTF; clone size: few; V gene: TRBV12-3/TRBV12-4; CDR3 length: 12; J gene: TRBJ1-2
CDR3 protein: CASRLGGSGNTIYF; clone size: -; V gene: TRBV28; CDR3 length: 14; J gene: TRBJ1-3
CDR3 protein: CASSLTSGNDNEQFF; clone size: few; V gene: TRBV5-1; CDR3 length: 15; J gene: TRBJ2-1
CDR3 protein: CASSESIPATDTQYF; clone size: few; V gene: TRBV10-1; CDR3 length: 15; J gene: TRBJ2-3
CDR3 protein: CAWHPTGDSYEQYF; clone size: many; V gene: TRBV30; CDR3 length: 14; J gene: TRBJ2-7
CDR3 protein: CAWSGGFTDTQYF; clone size: few; V gene: TRBV30; CDR3 length: 13; J gene: TRBJ2-3
CDR3 protein: CASSLVQVGYGYTF; clone size: -; V gene: TRBV7-9; CDR3 length: 14; J gene: TRBJ1-2
CDR3 protein: CASRWRSSYNEQFF; clone size: -; V gene: TRBV27; CDR3 length: 14; J gene: TRBJ2-1
CDR3 protein: CASSSTDRGYGTDTQYF; clone size: -; V gene: TRBV7-9; CDR3 length: 17; J gene: TRBJ2-3
CDR3 protein: CASSPTVANDEQFF; clone size: many; V gene: TRBV7-9; CDR3 length: 14; J gene: TRBJ2-1
CDR3 protein: CAWKKAGGPDTQYF; clone size: many; V gene: TRBV30; CDR3 length: 14; J gene: TRBJ2-3
CDR3 protein: CASSYSDRGQYF; clone size: -; V gene: TRBV6-6; CDR3 length: 12; J gene: TRBJ2-7